This entry concerns a single T cell receptor (beta chain). Authors' data handling: Counts of nucleated cells, estimated from reference gene primer amplification, were obtained. Only in-frame clones appear in the TCRdb table, and some are missing; sequencing was by immunoSEQ multiplex PCR. V and J calls and clone size are those listed in that table; D and trimming were worked out from the DNA. The sample lists approximately 110,000 clones, under 80% seen once, with approximately 20% in the top ten. This sample was included in a study of blood T cell repertoires in COVID-19. Study at large: Collection of acute and convalescent COVID-19 samples took place in the United States, Italy and Spain. From T cells, B-cell-depleted T cells, or PBMCs came the material, which was cDNA or gDNA.

This CDR3 spans 15 amino acids. Trimming removed 0 bases at V and 4 bases at J, with 7 bases between. CDR1 and CDR2 from the germline V gene are MNHNY and SVGAGI (reference sequence). This clonotype originated in a woman between 70 and 85 years old with acute or convalescent COVID-19. The chain combines TRBV6-6 with TRBJ1-6; D unclear. The sequencing sample was made of peripheral blood. The CDR3 reads CASSYSETYNSPLHF. The CDR3 DNA follows: TGTGCCAGCAGTTACTCAGAGACTTATAATTCACCCCTCCACTTT.